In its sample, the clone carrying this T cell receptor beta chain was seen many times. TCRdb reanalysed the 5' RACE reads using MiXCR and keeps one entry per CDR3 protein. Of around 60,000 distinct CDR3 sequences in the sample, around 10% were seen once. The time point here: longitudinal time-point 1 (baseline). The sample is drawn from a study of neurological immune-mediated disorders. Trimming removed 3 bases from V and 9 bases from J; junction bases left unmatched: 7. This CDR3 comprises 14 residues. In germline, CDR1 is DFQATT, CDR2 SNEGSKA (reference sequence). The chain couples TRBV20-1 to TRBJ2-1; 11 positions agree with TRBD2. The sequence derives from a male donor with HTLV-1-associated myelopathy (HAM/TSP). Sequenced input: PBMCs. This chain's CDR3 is CSARIAGGLGEQFF. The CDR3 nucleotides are TGCAGTGCTAGGATAGCGGGGGGGCTGGGTGAGCAGTTCTTC.